This T cell receptor beta chain derives from a study of T cells in Graves' hyperthyroidism and ophthalmopathy. The wider study: At initial diagnosis, before any treatment had begun, peripheral blood was obtained. The study, taken as a whole, reports: From stable hyperthyroidism, ophthalmopathy was set apart by a 13 V-J model.

Patients showing uncontrolled infection, other autoimmune disease, pregnancy or lactation were ineligible. Used for diagnoses were clinical symptoms, serum thyroxine and TRAb, thyroid ultrasound and orbital computed tomography. Amplification yielded TCR beta CDR3 regions, with RNA transcripts as the source. Primed by the HTBI set, a first-round RT-PCR was run on the TCR CDR3. TCRdb processed the multiplex PCR reads anew with MiXCR; each CDR3 protein has one entry. The sample has 300,000 to 450,000 distinct CDR3 sequences; around 15% are singletons. V dropped 1 base and J dropped 10; count of bases not matched to a gene: 10. Germline CDR1 is SGHTA and CDR2 is FQGNSA. This CDR3 contains 15 residues. This clonotype showed up many times. What it binds is unknown.

The receptor was isolated from a woman in her twenties or thirties with Graves' ophthalmopathy. Sequenced material: blood. The chain carries TRBV7-2 and TRBJ1-1; 9 bases line up with TRBD1. CDR3 sequence (DNA): TGTGCCAGCAGCTTAGGACCGGGACAGGGACTAGGAGCTTTCTTT. Its translation: CASSLGPGQGLGAFF.